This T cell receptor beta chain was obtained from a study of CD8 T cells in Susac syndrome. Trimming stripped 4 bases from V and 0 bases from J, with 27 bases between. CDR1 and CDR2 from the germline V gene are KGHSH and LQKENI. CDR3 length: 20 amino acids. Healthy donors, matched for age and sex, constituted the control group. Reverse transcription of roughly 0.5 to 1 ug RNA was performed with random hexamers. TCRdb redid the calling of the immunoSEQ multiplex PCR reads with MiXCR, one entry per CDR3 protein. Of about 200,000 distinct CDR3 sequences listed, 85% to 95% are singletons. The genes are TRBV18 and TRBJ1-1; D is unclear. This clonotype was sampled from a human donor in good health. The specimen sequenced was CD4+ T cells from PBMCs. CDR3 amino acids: CASSREGLRRNPKMNTEAFF. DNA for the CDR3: TGTGCCAGCTCACGGGAGGGATTAAGGAGGAATCCTAAGATGAACACTGAAGCTTTCTTT.